The TCR beta chain under discussion was sequenced for a study of blood T cells in healthy people across ages. Study-wide results and limits: Measured against age, TCR beta diversity per million T cells decreased in a roughly linear manner.

Notes on this clonotype: The antigen is not known. This sequence may be a read error, since a much larger clone differs from it by one base.

The CDR3 is 12 residues long. Germline V gene data show CDR1 as LGHNT and CDR2 as FRNRAP. V lost 7 bases, J lost 10 bases, and 14 bases lay in between. Together with a sample-barcoded 5' primer, a J-beta primer mix was included in a second PCR lasting about 7 to 12 cycles. Each cDNA molecule was tagged by a template-switch adaptor with 12 random nucleotides. Using its own MiXCR run on the 5' RACE reads, TCRdb lists one record per CDR3 protein. The table records some 800,000 distinct CDR3 sequences, roughly 44% of them present only once. The individuals who served as donors were healthy Caucasians living in Russia, aged roughly 6 to 90.

Sample: blood. The chain links TRBV12-5 to TRBJ2-1, with D perhaps being TRBD1 or TRBD2 (5 bases each). The TCR comes from a man aged 55 to 70 in good health. The CDR3 nucleotides are TGTGCTAGTGTTATGGGGACCTACGAGCAGTTCTTC. It codes for CASVMGTYEQFF.